A single sample gave rise to the 25 T cell receptor beta chains below, sequenced in a study of shared clonotypes between healthy human individuals. Profiled with immunoSEQ multiplex PCR; TCRdb holds only in-frame clones, not every one. This table holds some 2,400,000 clones, approximately 95% found once. The material sequenced was naive CD4+ T cells sorted from blood. Subset meaning: CD45RA+ positively selected. All receptors come from a man aged 18 to 29 in good health.

This rearrangement joins TRBV27 to TRBJ1-2, with TRBD1 matching over 11 bases. V gave up 4 bases and J gave up 13 bases; unmatched junction bases: 5. Looked up from germline, CDR1 is MNHEY and CDR2 is SMNVEV (reference sequence). This CDR3 region has 12 residues. CDR3: CASSSGGQGVTF. DNA of the CDR3: TGTGCCAGCAGTTCGGGGGGACAGGGGGTCACCTTC.

The V call is TRBV4-1, the J call TRBJ2-7; D tentatively fits TRBD1 or TRBD2 (5 bases each). The CDR3 has 14 amino acids. V lost 8 bases to trimming and J lost 4 bases, with 18 bases between them. CDR1 and CDR2 (germline): MGHRA, YSYEKL. The CDR3 nucleotides read TGCGCCAGCGGGGACCAACCTCCAAGTTACGAGCAGTACTTC. This gives the protein CASGDQPPSYEQYF.

The rearrangement uses TRBV6-4 and TRBJ1-2; 10 nucleotides match TRBD1. The CDR3 totals 15 residues. V lost 2 bases, J lost 8 bases, and 8 bases stayed unmatched. The germline CDR1 and CDR2 sequences are MRHNA and SNTAGT. CDR3 coding DNA: TGTGCCAGCAGTGACACCCTGACAGGGGGCGGCGGCTACACCTTC. It encodes CASSDTLTGGGGYTF.

The table lists this clone with a count of one. J is TRBJ2-2 and V is TRBV27, with D possibly called TRBD1 or TRBD2 (5 bases each). This CDR3 spans 16 amino acids. Germline CDR1 and CDR2: MNHEY and SMNVEV (reference sequence). V dropped 3 bases and J dropped 2 bases, with 13 bases sitting between them. In nucleotides, the CDR3 is TGTGCCAGCAGTTTCGGGGCGCGCATAAACACCGGGGAGCTGTTTTTT. Amino acid sequence: CASSFGARINTGELFF.

This chain connects TRBV5-6 to TRBJ2-4, with TRBD2 identical over 13 bases. V trimming: 3 bases; J trimming: 4 bases; junction bases outside the gene matches: 1. This CDR3 is built from 15 residues. Per the germline V gene, CDR1 is SGHDT and CDR2 is YYEEEE. CDR3 region: CASSWGLAGKNIQYF. Here the CDR3 DNA reads TGTGCCAGCAGCTGGGGACTAGCGGGAAAAAACATTCAGTACTTC.

The rearrangement joins TRBV5-6 to TRBJ2-7; D is tentatively TRBD1 or TRBD2 (5 bases each). The V end was cut by 1 base, the J end by 2 bases, with 10 bases between. This CDR3 region has 14 residues. Germline values: CDR1 SGHDT, CDR2 YYEEEE. The CDR3 is CASSLWDLAYEQYF. DNA for the CDR3: TGTGCCAGCAGCTTGTGGGACCTAGCCTACGAGCAGTACTTC.

The chain is built from TRBV18 and TRBJ2-3, with a tentative D call TRBD2 (5 bases). CDR1 KGHSH and CDR2 LQKENI come from the germline V gene. CDR3 length: 16 amino acids. The ends were cut back, 3 bases at V and 1 base at J, with 14 bases in the middle. Here the CDR3 reads CASSPTGKGGTDTQYF. CDR3 nucleotide sequence: TGTGCCAGCTCACCTACGGGAAAGGGCGGCACAGATACGCAGTATTTT.

This sequence joins TRBV7-2 and TRBJ1-4; TRBD1 agrees at 10 bases. CDR3 length: 14 residues. V dropped 6 bases and J dropped 6; count of bases not matched to a gene: 4. CDR1 is SGHTA, CDR2 FQGNSA, per germline. CDR3 sequence (DNA): TGTGCCAGCAGAACCGGGACAGGGGATGAAAAACTGTTTTTT. It is translated as CASRTGTGDEKLFF.

This clone was detected once. V is TRBV10-3 and J is TRBJ2-7, with D unresolved. CDR3 size: 15 residues. CDR1 is ENHRY and CDR2 is SYGVKD in the germline V gene. The V and J ends lost 0 bases and 5 bases respectively, with 14 bases between them. The CDR3 reads CAISESVGPSDEQYF. The DNA of the CDR3 is TGTGCCATCAGTGAGTCGGTAGGGCCGAGCGACGAGCAGTACTTC.

CDR3 amino acids: CASSSTGGGPYEQYF. The CDR3 bases are TGTGCCAGCAGCTCGACAGGGGGAGGGCCCTACGAGCAGTACTTC. The chain is built from TRBV13 and TRBJ2-7; 9 nucleotides line up with TRBD1. The CDR3 has 15 amino acids. J gave up 2 bases and V 4 bases, and 6 bases lay outside the gene matches. Germline V gene lookup returns CDR1 PRHDT and CDR2 FYEKMQ (reference sequence).

In its sample, this clone was seen a few times. The chain links TRBV9 to TRBJ1-2, with D possibly matching TRBD1 (6 bases). With 4 bases removed from V and 6 bases from J, the gap between germline ends came to 13 bases. CDR3 length equals 13 residues. CDR1 SGDLS and CDR2 YYNGEE come from the germline V gene. CDR3 in amino acids: CASSSTGYNGYTF. For the CDR3, the DNA is TGTGCCAGCAGCAGTACAGGGTATAATGGCTACACCTTC. The whole variable domain, filled in from reference TRBV9 and TRBJ1-2, reads DSGVTQTPKHLITATGQRVTLRCSPRSGDLSVYWYQQSLDQGLQFLIQYYNGEERAKGNILERFSAQQFPDLHSELNLSSLELGDSALYFCASSSTGYNGYTFGSGTRLTVV.

The chain employs TRBV11-3 and TRBJ2-7; no clear D gene. The ends were cut back, 6 bases at V and 0 bases at J, with 6 bases in the middle. Germline CDR1 reads SGHNT; CDR2 reads YENEEA. This CDR3 comprises 12 residues. CDR3 in DNA: TGTGCCAGCAGTATAGACTCCTACGAGCAGTACTTC. Translating it yields CASSIDSYEQYF.

J is TRBJ2-7 and V is TRBV30, with 7 positions matching TRBD2. This CDR3 spans 16 amino acids. V was clipped by 0 bases and J by 3 bases; unmatched bases: 11. Germline CDR1 and CDR2: GTSNPN and SVGIG (reference sequence). The CDR3 reads CAWSVKVGGNIYEQYF. CDR3 DNA sequence: TGTGCCTGGAGTGTAAAGGTCGGGGGGAATATCTACGAGCAGTACTTC.

In its sample, this clone was seen a few times. V usage is TRBV11-2 and J usage is TRBJ1-6; D gene uncertain. CDR3 length equals 14 residues. CDR1 and CDR2 (germline): SGHAT, FQNNGV. Trimming pared 4 bases from V and 7 bases from J, leaving 11 bases between. In DNA form, the CDR3 reads TGTGCCAGCAGCTCCCGGACCGGGAATTCACCCCTCCACTTT. Translation gives CASSSRTGNSPLHF.

The chain recombines TRBV5-1 with TRBJ2-1, with 7 bases matching TRBD2. Germline CDR1 is SGHRS and CDR2 is YFSETQ. Trimming cost V 1 base and J 6 bases; bases outside gene matches: 7. The CDR3 extends over 15 amino acids. The CDR3 DNA reads as TGCGCCAGCAGCTTGCGGGGGGAGAACAGCAATGAGCAGTTCTTC. Its translation: CASSLRGENSNEQFF.

As for this clone: The same CDR3 can be traced to other DNA sequences in this sample. This chain links TRBV20-1 with TRBJ2-7; D not certain. The CDR3 spans 10 residues. Trimming pared 6 bases from V and 5 bases from J, leaving 8 bases between. Per the germline V gene, CDR1 is DFQATT and CDR2 is SNEGSKA (reference sequence). The CDR3 DNA sequence: TGCAGTGCCCTAGGGAACGAGCAGTACTTC. Translated: CSALGNEQYF.

About this clone: This CDR3 is also generated by other DNA sequences in the sample. The gene calls are TRBV5-4 and TRBJ2-7; 9 bases fit TRBD1. The V gene end was trimmed by 0 bases and the J gene end by 2 bases; junction bases not matched to a gene: 0. The CDR3 is 14 amino acids. Germline values: CDR1 SGHNT, CDR2 YYREEE (reference sequence). The DNA for the CDR3 is TGTGCCAGCAGCTTGGACAGGGGGCCCTACGAGCAGTACTTC. This gives the protein CASSLDRGPYEQYF.

The CDR3 loop is CASSPQGEGYEQYF. CDR3 coding DNA: TGTGCCAGCTCACCACAGGGAGAGGGTTACGAGCAGTACTTC. The rearrangement links TRBV18 to TRBJ2-7; D perhaps matches TRBD2 (5 bases). V lost 1 base and J 4 bases, leaving 11 bases between the germline ends. The CDR3 contains 14 residues. CDR1 is KGHSH and CDR2 is LQKENI in the germline V gene. Full variable domain (missing parts from reference TRBV18 and TRBJ2-7): NAGVMQNPRHLVRRRGQEARLRCSPMKGHSHVYWYRQLPEEGLKFMVYLQKENIIDESGMPKERFSAEFPKEGPSILRIQQVVRGDSAAYFCASSPQGEGYEQYFGPGTRLTVT.

V usage is TRBV6-5 and J usage is TRBJ1-6, with D unclear. The ends were cut back, 4 bases at V and 7 bases at J, with 11 bases in the middle. CDR1 is MNHEY and CDR2 is SVGAGI in the germline V gene. The length of the CDR3 is 14 residues. CDR3 sequence: CASSSTHPNSPLHF. CDR3 nucleotide sequence: TGTGCCAGCAGTTCGACTCACCCGAATTCACCCCTCCACTTT.

Worth noting for this clone: The identical CDR3 is also encoded by other nucleotide sequences in the sample. V usage is TRBV28 and J usage is TRBJ2-5; TRBD1 matches 7 bases. The germline CDR1 and CDR2 sequences are MDHEN and SYDVKM. The CDR3 runs to 13 residues. V was pared by 6 bases and J by 5 bases, with 6 bases of the junction left unmatched. The CDR3 DNA sequence: TGTGCCAGCAGCCCAGGGGGACGGGAGACCCAGTACTTC. It codes for CASSPGGRETQYF. Full variable domain (remainder filled in from reference TRBV28 and TRBJ2-5): DVKVTQSSRYLVKRTGEKVFLECVQDMDHENMFWYRQDPGLGLRLIYFSYDVKMKEKGDIPEGYSVSREKKERFSLILESASTNQTSMYLCASSPGGRETQYFGPGTRLLVL.

The gene calls are TRBV30 and TRBJ1-1; D gene uncertain. The CDR3 is made up of 16 amino acids. The ends were cut back, 2 bases at V and 3 bases at J, with 19 bases in the middle. Germline V CDR1 and CDR2: GTSNPN, SVGIG (reference sequence). The CDR3 protein is CAWSLGSRPVYTEAFF. The CDR3 DNA follows: TGTGCCTGGAGTCTTGGGAGCCGGCCAGTGTACACTGAAGCTTTCTTT.

The sample holds one count of this clone. The V call is TRBV5-8, the J call TRBJ2-4; D is perhaps TRBD1 (6 bases). Trimming pared 2 bases from V and 6 bases from J, leaving 18 bases between. CDR3 length: 16 amino acids. The germline gives CDR1 SGHTS, CDR2 YDEGEE. The CDR3 nucleotides read TGTGCCAGCAGCTTTACAGGGAACACGTTCGGAAACATTCAGTACTTC. Protein: CASSFTGNTFGNIQYF.

With respect to this clone: This sample includes further DNA sequences coding for the same CDR3. The chain is built from TRBV10-3 and TRBJ2-1; TRBD2 matches 15 bases. V gave up 0 bases and J gave up 7 bases; unmatched junction bases: 1. The CDR3 runs 16 residues. Germline CDR1 and CDR2: ENHRY and SYGVKD. This chain's CDR3 is CAISESGTSGRNEQFF. DNA of the CDR3: TGTGCCATCAGTGAGTCCGGGACTAGCGGGAGGAATGAGCAGTTCTTC.

The chain couples TRBV9 to TRBJ1-6, with D maybe TRBD1 (6 bases). The CDR3 has 14 residues. Trimming stripped 0 bases from V and 12 bases from J, with 13 bases between. Germline V gene lookup returns CDR1 SGDLS and CDR2 YYNGEE. The CDR3 region has the DNA TGTGCCAGCAGCGTAGGGGGGCCAGAGGGACCCCTCCACTTT. Translation gives CASSVGGPEGPLHF.

The chain links TRBV7-2 to TRBJ2-7, with TRBD2 matching 8 bases. This CDR3 spans 14 amino acids. CDR1 and CDR2 from the germline V gene are SGHTA and FQGNSA. J lost 1 base, V lost 5 bases, and 4 bases had no gene match. The CDR3 is CASSPSGGSYEQYF. The CDR3 region has the DNA TGTGCCAGCAGCCCAAGCGGGGGATCCTACGAGCAGTACTTC.